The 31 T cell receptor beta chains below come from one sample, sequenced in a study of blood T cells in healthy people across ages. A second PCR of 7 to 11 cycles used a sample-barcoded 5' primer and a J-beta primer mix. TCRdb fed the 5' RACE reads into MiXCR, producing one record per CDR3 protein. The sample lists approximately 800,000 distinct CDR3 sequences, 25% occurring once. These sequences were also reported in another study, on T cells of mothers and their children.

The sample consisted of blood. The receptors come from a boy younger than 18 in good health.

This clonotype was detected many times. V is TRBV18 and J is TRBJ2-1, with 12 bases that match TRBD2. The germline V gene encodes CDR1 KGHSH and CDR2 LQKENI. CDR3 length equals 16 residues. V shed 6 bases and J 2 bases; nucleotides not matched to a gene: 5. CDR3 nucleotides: TGTGCCAGCTCCACGACTAGCGGGAGACCCTACAATGAGCAGTTCTTC. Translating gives CASSTTSGRPYNEQFF.

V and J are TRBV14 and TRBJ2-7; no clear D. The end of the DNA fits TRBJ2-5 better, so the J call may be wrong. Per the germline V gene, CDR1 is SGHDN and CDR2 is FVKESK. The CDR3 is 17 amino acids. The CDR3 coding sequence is TGTGCCAGCAGCCAAGTCGGTACCCGGCTTTCGTTGGAGACCCAGTACTTC. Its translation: CASSQVGTRLSLETQYF.

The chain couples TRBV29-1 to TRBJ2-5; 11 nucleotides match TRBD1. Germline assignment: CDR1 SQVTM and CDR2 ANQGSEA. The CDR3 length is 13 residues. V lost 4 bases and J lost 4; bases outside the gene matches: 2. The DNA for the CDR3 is TGCAGCGTTGGGACAGGGGGCGTAGAGACCCAGTACTTC. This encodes CSVGTGGVETQYF. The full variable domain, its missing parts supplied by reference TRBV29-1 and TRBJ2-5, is SAVISQKPSRDICQRGTSLTIQCQVDSQVTMMFWYRQQPGQSLTLIATANQGSEATYESGFVIDKFPISRPNLTFSTLTVSNMSPEDSSIYLCSVGTGGVETQYFGPGTRLLVL.

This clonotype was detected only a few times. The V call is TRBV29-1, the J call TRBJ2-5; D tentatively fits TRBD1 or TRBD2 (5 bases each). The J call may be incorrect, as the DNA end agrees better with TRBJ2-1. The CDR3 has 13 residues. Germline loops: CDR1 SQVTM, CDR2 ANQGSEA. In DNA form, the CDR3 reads TGCAGCGCCCCCAAGGGGACCGTCAATGAGCAGTTCTTC. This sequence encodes CSAPKGTVNEQFF.

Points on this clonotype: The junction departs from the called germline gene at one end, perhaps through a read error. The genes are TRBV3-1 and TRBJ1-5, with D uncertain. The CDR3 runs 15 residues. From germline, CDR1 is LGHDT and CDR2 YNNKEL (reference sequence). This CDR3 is CVSSQDLSSNQPQHF. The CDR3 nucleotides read TGTGTCAGCAGCCAAGATTTGAGCAGCAATCAGCCCCAGCATTTT.

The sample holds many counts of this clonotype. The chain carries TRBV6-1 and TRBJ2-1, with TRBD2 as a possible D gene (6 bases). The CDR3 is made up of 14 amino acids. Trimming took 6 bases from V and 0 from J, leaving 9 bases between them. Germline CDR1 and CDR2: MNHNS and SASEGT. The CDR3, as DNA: TGTGCCAGCAGGGACTATAGCTCCTACAATGAGCAGTTCTTC. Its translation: CASRDYSSYNEQFF.

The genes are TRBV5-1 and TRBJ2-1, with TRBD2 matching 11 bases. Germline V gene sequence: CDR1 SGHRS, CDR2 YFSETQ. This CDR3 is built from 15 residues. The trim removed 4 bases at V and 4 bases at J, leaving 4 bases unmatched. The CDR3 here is CASSKTSGVYNEQFF. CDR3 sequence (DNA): TGCGCCAGCAGCAAGACTAGCGGGGTTTACAATGAGCAGTTCTTC.

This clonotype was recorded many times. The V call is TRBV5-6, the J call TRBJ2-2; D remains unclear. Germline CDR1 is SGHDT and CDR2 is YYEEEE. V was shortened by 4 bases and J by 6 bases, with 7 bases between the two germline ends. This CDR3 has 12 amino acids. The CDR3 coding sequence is TGTGCCAGCAGCCCAAGTGCCGGGGAGCTGTTTTTT. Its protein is CASSPSAGELFF.

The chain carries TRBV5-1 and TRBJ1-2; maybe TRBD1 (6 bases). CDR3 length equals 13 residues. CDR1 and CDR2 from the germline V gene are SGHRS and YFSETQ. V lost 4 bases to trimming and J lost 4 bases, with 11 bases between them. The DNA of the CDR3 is TGCGCCAGCAGCGAGGACAGCTTCTATGGCTACACCTTC. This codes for CASSEDSFYGYTF.

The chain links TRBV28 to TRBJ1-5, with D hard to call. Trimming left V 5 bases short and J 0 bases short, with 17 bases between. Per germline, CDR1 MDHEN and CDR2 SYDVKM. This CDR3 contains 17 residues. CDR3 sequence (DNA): TGTGCCAGCAGTCCTATCGGTCCAGAATATAGCAATCAGCCCCAGCATTTT. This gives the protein CASSPIGPEYSNQPQHF.

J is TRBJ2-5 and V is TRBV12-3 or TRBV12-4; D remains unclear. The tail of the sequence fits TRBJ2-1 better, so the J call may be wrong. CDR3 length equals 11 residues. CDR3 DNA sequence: TGTGCCAGCAGGGAGAAGTCTGAGCAGTTCTTC. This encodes CASREKSEQFF.

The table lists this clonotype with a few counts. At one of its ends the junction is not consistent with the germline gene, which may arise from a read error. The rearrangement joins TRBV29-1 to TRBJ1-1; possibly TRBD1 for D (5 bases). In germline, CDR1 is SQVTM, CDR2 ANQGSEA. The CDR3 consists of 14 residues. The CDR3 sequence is CSVEDTQGGGVLIF. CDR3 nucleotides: TGCAGCGTTGAAGATACTCAAGGTGGGGGTGTGCTCATCTTT.

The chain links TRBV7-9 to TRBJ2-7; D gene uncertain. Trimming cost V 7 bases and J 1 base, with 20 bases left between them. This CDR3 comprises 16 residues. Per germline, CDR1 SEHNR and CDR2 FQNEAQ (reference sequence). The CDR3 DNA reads TGTGCCAGCACCACCGGACCGGGCCTGGGGTCCTACGAGCAGTACTTC. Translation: CASTTGPGLGSYEQYF.

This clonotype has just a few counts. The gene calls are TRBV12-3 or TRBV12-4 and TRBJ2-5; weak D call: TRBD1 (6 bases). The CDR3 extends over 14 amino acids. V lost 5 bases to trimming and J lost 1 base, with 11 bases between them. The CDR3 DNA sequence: TGTGCCAGCAGTCGACAGGAGACCCAAGAGACCCAGTACTTC. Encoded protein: CASSRQETQETQYF.

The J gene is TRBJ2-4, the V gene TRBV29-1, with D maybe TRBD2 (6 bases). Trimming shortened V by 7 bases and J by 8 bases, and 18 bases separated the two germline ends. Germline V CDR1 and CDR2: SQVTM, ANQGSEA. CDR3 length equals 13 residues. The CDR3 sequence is CSAGRGAADIQYF. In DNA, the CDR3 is TGCAGCGCTGGGCGCGGGGCGGCGGACATTCAGTACTTC.

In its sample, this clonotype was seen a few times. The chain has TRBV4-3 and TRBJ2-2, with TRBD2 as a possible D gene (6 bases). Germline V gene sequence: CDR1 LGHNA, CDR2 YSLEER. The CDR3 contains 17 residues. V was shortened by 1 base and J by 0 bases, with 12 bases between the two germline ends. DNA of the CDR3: TGCGCCAGCAGCCAAGCGAGGGGCGGGACGAACACCGGGGAGCTGTTTTTT. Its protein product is CASSQARGGTNTGELFF.

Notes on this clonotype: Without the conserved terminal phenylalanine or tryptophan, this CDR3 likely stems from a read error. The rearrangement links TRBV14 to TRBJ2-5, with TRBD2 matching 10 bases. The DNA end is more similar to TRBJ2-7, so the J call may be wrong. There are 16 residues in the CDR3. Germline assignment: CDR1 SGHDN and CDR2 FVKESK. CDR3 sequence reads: CASSHRLSGGIYEQYL. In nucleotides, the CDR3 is TGTGCCAGCAGCCACAGACTTAGCGGGGGGATCTACGAGCAGTACCTC.

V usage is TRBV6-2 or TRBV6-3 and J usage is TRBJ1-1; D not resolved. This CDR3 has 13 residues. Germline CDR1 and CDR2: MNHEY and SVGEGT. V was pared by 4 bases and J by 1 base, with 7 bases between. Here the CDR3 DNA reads TGTGCCAGCAGTTTGTTACCGAACACTGAAGCTTTCTTT. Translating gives CASSLLPNTEAFF.

Here the CDR3 DNA reads TGCGCCAGCAGCCAGCAGGGGTTGGCCAAAAACATTCAGTACTTC. Protein product: CASSQQGLAKNIQYF. The J gene is TRBJ2-4, the V gene TRBV4-1, with D possibly TRBD1 on 6 matching bases. The CDR3 runs to 15 residues. CDR1 is MGHRA and CDR2 is YSYEKL in the germline V gene. Trimming took off 3 bases at V and 1 base at J, with 10 bases between the two ends.

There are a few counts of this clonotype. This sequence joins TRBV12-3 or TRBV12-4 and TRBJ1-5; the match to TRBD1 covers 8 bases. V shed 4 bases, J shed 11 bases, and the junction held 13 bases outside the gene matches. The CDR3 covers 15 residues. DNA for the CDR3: TGTGCCAGCAGTTCGACAGGGGCCCCCGTGTGGGCCCAGCATTTT. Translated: CASSSTGAPVWAQHF.

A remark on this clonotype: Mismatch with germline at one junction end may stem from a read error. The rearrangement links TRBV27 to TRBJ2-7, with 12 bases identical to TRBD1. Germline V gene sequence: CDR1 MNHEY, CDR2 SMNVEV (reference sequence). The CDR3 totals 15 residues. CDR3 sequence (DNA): TGTGCCAGCAGTATTACCGGGACAGGGGGCTACAAGCAGTACTTC. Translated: CASSITGTGGYKQYF.

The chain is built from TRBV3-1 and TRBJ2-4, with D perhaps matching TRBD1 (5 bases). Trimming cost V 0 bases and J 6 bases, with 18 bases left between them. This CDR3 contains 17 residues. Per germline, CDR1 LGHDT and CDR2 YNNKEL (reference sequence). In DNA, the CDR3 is TGTGCCAGCAGCCAAGATCGCCTTCAGATGGACATAAACATTCAGTACTTC. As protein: CASSQDRLQMDINIQYF.

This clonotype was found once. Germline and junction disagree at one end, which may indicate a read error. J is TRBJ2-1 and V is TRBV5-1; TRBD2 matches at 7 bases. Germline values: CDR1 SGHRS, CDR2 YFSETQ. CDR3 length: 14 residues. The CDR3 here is CASSLLLAPNERFF. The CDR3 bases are TGCGCCAGCAGCTTGTTACTAGCGCCCAATGAGCGGTTCTTC.

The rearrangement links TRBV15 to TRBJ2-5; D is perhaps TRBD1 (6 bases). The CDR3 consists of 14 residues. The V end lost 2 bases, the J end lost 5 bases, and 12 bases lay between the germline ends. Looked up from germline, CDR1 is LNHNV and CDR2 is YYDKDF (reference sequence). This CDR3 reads CATSRPGDGETQYF. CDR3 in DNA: TGTGCCACCAGCAGACCAGGGGACGGGGAGACCCAGTACTTC.

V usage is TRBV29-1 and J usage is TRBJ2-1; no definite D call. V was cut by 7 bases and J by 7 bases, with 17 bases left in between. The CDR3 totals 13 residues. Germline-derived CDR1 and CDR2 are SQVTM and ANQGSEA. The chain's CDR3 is CSAPTSSLNEQFF. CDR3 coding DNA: TGCAGCGCCCCAACCTCCAGTCTGAATGAGCAGTTCTTC.

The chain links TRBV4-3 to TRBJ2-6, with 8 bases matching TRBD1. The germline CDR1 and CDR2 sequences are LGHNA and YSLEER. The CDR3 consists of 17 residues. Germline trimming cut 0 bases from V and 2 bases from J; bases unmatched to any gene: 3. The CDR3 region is CASSQDEDRAGANVLTF. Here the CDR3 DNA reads TGCGCCAGCAGCCAAGACGAGGACAGGGCTGGGGCCAACGTCCTGACTTTC.

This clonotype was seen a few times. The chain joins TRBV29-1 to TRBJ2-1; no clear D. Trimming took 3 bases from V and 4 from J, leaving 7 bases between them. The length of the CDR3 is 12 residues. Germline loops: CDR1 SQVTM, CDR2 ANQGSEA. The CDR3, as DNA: TGCAGCGTTGATGAGGTTTACAATGAGCAGTTCTTC. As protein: CSVDEVYNEQFF.

CDR3 loop: CASSLSPTRELFF. The CDR3 DNA follows: TGTGCCAGCAGTTTATCCCCAACCCGGGAGCTGTTTTTT. The chain couples TRBV27 to TRBJ2-2; D unclear. There are 13 residues in the CDR3. Germline assignment: CDR1 MNHEY and CDR2 SMNVEV (reference sequence). V lost 0 bases and J lost 9, with 8 bases in between.

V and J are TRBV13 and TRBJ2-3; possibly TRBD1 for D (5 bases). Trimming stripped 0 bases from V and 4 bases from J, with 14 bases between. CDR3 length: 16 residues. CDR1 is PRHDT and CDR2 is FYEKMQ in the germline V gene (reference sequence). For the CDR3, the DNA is TGTGCCAGCAGCTTAGGCCCCCAGGGCACGGCAGATACGCAGTATTTT. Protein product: CASSLGPQGTADTQYF.

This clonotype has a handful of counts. The CDR3 protein is CASSPNPGATDTQYF. CDR3 nucleotides: TGTGCCAGCAGCCCTAACCCGGGAGCTACAGATACGCAGTATTTT. The chain carries TRBV7-3 and TRBJ2-3; the D gene is possibly TRBD2 (6 bases). CDR1 and CDR2 from the germline V gene are SGHTA and FQGTGA. The CDR3 contains 15 residues. The V end lost 5 bases, the J end lost 3 bases, and 15 bases lay between the germline ends. Supplemented by reference TRBV7-3 and TRBJ2-3, the full variable domain reads GAGVSQTPSNKVTEKGKYVELRCDPISGHTALYWYRQSLGQGPEFLIYFQGTGAADDSGLPNDRFFAVRPEGSVSTLKIQRTERGDSAVYLCASSPNPGATDTQYFGPGTRLTVL.

In nucleotides, the CDR3 is TGTGCCTGGAGTAGCGAGGGGGGTAGGGAGTTCTTC. Translating it yields CAWSSEGGREFF. This rearrangement joins TRBV30 to TRBJ2-1; D is possibly TRBD1 or TRBD2 (6 bases each). CDR3 length: 12 amino acids. V was shortened by 2 bases and J by 14 bases, with 16 bases between the two germline ends. Per germline, CDR1 GTSNPN and CDR2 SVGIG (reference sequence).